Below are 30 T cell receptor beta chains sequenced from a single sample in a study of T-cell reconstitution after alpha-beta-depleted transplantation in children. Unique molecular identifiers were incorporated during preparation of the TCRbeta library. TCRdb passed the PCR reads through MiXCR, listing each CDR3 protein once. The sample has 60,000 to 85,000 distinct CDR3 sequences; about a sixth are singletons. The input for sequencing was PBMCs, mostly from graft donor cells, taken 360 days after TCRalphabeta/CD19-depleted stem cell transplant. Receptors were obtained from a male patient aged 2-15 years who had a stem cell transplant for acute lymphoblastic leukemia, so the T cells may come from the graft donor.

This clonotype was seen more than once but under ten times. The genes are TRBV7-6 and TRBJ2-7; the match to TRBD1 covers 8 bases. The CDR3 totals 14 residues. The V segment lost 4 bases and the J segment 2 bases; nucleotides outside the gene matches: 4. The V gene's germline CDR1 is SGHVS and CDR2 FNYEAQ. CDR3 in DNA: TGTGCCAGCAGCTGGCAGGGGGCCCCCTACGAGCAGTACTTC. This encodes CASSWQGAPYEQYF.

The gene calls are TRBV6-5 and TRBJ2-1; the D is unclear. There are 17 residues in the CDR3. Trimming took off 0 bases at V and 6 bases at J, with 18 bases between the two ends. Germline V lookup: CDR1 MNHEY, CDR2 SVGAGI. CDR3 sequence: CASSYSQGHLLGNEQFF. CDR3 nucleotides: TGTGCCAGCAGTTACTCCCAAGGCCACCTTTTGGGCAATGAGCAGTTCTTC.

This clonotype has ten or more counts. The V call is TRBV4-1, the J call TRBJ2-7, with TRBD1 identical over 12 bases. Germline V CDR1 and CDR2: MGHRA, YSYEKL. Unmatched junction bases numbered 10, after V lost 4 bases and J lost 9 bases. The CDR3 extends over 15 amino acids. The CDR3 DNA is TGCGCCAGCAGCCCCCAGGGACAGGGGGCGATGGCGCAGTACTTC. Its protein product is CASSPQGQGAMAQYF.

The gene calls are TRBV2 and TRBJ2-4, with D possibly TRBD1 on 6 matching bases. Looked up from germline, CDR1 is SNHLY and CDR2 is FYNNEI. CDR3 length: 15 amino acids. V was shortened by 3 bases and J by 2 bases, with 11 bases between the two germline ends. CDR3 bases: TGTGCCAGCAGTGATCAGGGGATATCCAAAAACATTCAGTACTTC. Protein product: CASSDQGISKNIQYF. The full variable domain, with the rest looked up from reference TRBV2 and TRBJ2-4, is EPEVTQTPSHQVTQMGQEVILRCVPISNHLYFYWYRQILGQKVEFLVSFYNNEISEKSEIFDDQFSVERPDGSNFTLKIRSTKLEDSAMYFCASSDQGISKNIQYFGAGTRLSVL.

In nucleotides, the CDR3 is TGTGCCAGCAGTGCCCACGGACTAGCGGTTTACGAGCAGTACTTC. As protein: CASSAHGLAVYEQYF. The chain links TRBV28 to TRBJ2-7; TRBD2 matches 10 bases. The germline gives CDR1 MDHEN, CDR2 SYDVKM. This CDR3 is 15 amino acids long. J gave up 4 bases and V 5 bases, and 8 bases lay outside the gene matches.

The J gene is TRBJ2-7, the V gene TRBV3-1; D might be TRBD1 (6 bases). V dropped 5 bases and J dropped 4 bases, with 12 bases sitting between them. The CDR3 totals 13 residues. Per the germline V gene, CDR1 is LGHDT and CDR2 is YNNKEL (reference sequence). DNA for the CDR3: TGTGCCAGCAGCAACCGGGACACTTACGAGCAGTACTTC. Amino acids: CASSNRDTYEQYF.

There are a few counts of this clonotype. The V and J genes are TRBV7-9 and TRBJ2-1; no clear D gene. Germline lookup yields CDR1 SEHNR and CDR2 FQNEAQ (reference sequence). This CDR3 contains 13 residues. With 0 bases removed from V and 7 bases from J, the gap between germline ends came to 7 bases. As DNA, the CDR3 is TGTGCCAGCAGCTTAGCATTCAGGAATGAGCAGTTCTTC. It specifies CASSLAFRNEQFF.

V usage is TRBV10-3 and J usage is TRBJ1-1, with D possibly matching TRBD1 (5 bases). The germline V and J ends were trimmed by 4 bases and 1 base, with 10 bases remaining between them. CDR3 length: 14 residues. The germline V gene has CDR1 ENHRY and CDR2 SYGVKD. CDR3 sequence: CAISARGENTEAFF. The CDR3 coding sequence is TGTGCCATCAGTGCGAGGGGAGAGAACACTGAAGCTTTCTTT.

The chain recombines TRBV5-1 with TRBJ2-3; 8 bases are shared with TRBD2. In germline, CDR1 is SGHRS, CDR2 YFSETQ. V was pared by 5 bases and J by 0 bases, with 11 bases of the junction left unmatched. The CDR3 has 17 residues. CDR3 bases: TGCGCCAGCAGTTGGGGTTTAAGCGGGGGTAGCACAGATACGCAGTATTTT. Protein product: CASSWGLSGGSTDTQYF.

The gene calls are TRBV4-1 and TRBJ2-2; no clear D gene. This CDR3 has 14 residues. Between the trimmed V and J ends, which lost 2 bases and 1 base, there was a span of 5 bases. Germline V gene lookup returns CDR1 MGHRA and CDR2 YSYEKL. CDR3 region: CASSQSGNTGELFF. As DNA, the CDR3 is TGCGCCAGCAGCCAATCGGGGAACACCGGGGAGCTGTTTTTT.

The genes are TRBV3-1 and TRBJ2-7, with D perhaps matching TRBD2 (6 bases). CDR3 size: 13 residues. Trimming took off 1 base at V and 2 bases at J, with 6 bases between the two ends. Per germline, CDR1 LGHDT and CDR2 YNNKEL (reference sequence). The CDR3 here is CASSQGLAYEQYF. DNA for the CDR3: TGTGCCAGCAGCCAAGGACTAGCCTACGAGCAGTACTTC.

This chain joins TRBV7-9 and TRBJ1-6; D gene unclear. V lost 2 bases to trimming and J lost 9 bases, with 5 bases between them. The germline CDR1 and CDR2 sequences are SEHNR and FQNEAQ (reference sequence). This CDR3 is 12 amino acids long. CDR3 DNA: TGTGCCAGCAGCTTAATGGGTTCACCCCTCCACTTT. Its protein product is CASSLMGSPLHF.

Only a few counts were recorded for this clonotype. V and J are TRBV29-1 and TRBJ2-1; D perhaps matches TRBD1 (6 bases). The CDR3 runs 14 residues. V dropped 5 bases and J dropped 3 bases, with 14 bases sitting between them. The germline gives CDR1 SQVTM, CDR2 ANQGSEA. CDR3 DNA: TGCAGCGTTAAGGGGGTAGGCTTCTACAATGAGCAGTTCTTC. Its translation: CSVKGVGFYNEQFF.

This clonotype was picked up a small number of times. The J gene is TRBJ2-1, the V gene TRBV24-1; TRBD2 is a possible D gene (6 bases). Trimming shortened V by 3 bases and J by 4 bases, and 18 bases separated the two germline ends. This CDR3 is 17 amino acids long. Germline V gene lookup returns CDR1 KGHDR and CDR2 SFDVKD. The CDR3 sequence is CATSDTTPGTWYNEQFF. CDR3 nucleotide sequence: TGTGCCACCAGTGATACCACCCCCGGGACTTGGTACAATGAGCAGTTCTTC.

The CDR3 spells CAISESGQFGYTF. The CDR3 DNA reads as TGTGCCATCAGTGAGTCGGGACAGTTCGGCTACACCTTC. This rearrangement joins TRBV10-3 to TRBJ1-2; TRBD1 aligns across 7 bases. In germline, CDR1 is ENHRY, CDR2 SYGVKD. The J segment lost 8 bases and the V segment lost 0 bases, leaving 3 bases of the junction unmatched. The CDR3 sequence is 13 residues long.

The rearrangement uses TRBV13 and TRBJ2-3, with a possible D match to TRBD2 (6 bases). V was cut by 0 bases and J by 4 bases, with 14 bases left in between. Germline-derived CDR1 and CDR2 are PRHDT and FYEKMQ (reference sequence). CDR3 length: 16 residues. The CDR3 sequence: CASSLGTRRGADTQYF. The CDR3 bases are TGTGCCAGCAGCTTAGGGACTAGGAGAGGGGCAGATACGCAGTATTTT.

The rearrangement links TRBV6-2 or TRBV6-3 to TRBJ2-1; TRBD2 agrees at 15 bases. Germline V CDR1 and CDR2: MNHEY, SVGEGT. This CDR3 spans 20 amino acids. With 0 bases clipped from V and 4 bases from J, the junction kept 10 bases outside the gene matches. CDR3 sequence: CASSYSRTSGRVPFYNEQFF. The CDR3 DNA sequence: TGTGCCAGCAGTTACTCGAGGACTAGCGGGAGGGTACCGTTTTACAATGAGCAGTTCTTC.

This clonotype was recorded a few times. The V and J genes are TRBV20-1 and TRBJ2-1, with D unclear. Germline CDR1 is DFQATT and CDR2 is SNEGSKA (reference sequence). This CDR3 spans 15 amino acids. Trimming shortened V by 0 bases and J by 7 bases, and 16 bases separated the two germline ends. The DNA for the CDR3 is TGCAGTGCTAGAGATTTCGCTGCGGTCCCGAATGAGCAGTTCTTC. Protein product: CSARDFAAVPNEQFF.

The chain recombines TRBV7-7 with TRBJ2-5; TRBD1 aligns across 8 bases. This CDR3 comprises 15 residues. Germline CDR1 reads SSHAT; CDR2 reads FNYEAQ (reference sequence). V was pared by 5 bases and J by 4 bases, with 9 bases of the junction left unmatched. The CDR3 DNA reads as TGTGCCAGCAGCGTCGACAGGGGATTTCTAGAGACCCAGTACTTC. Translated, it gives CASSVDRGFLETQYF.

This clonotype was seen more than once but under ten times. V and J are TRBV2 and TRBJ2-5, with D uncertain. The length of the CDR3 is 11 residues. Germline V gene lookup returns CDR1 SNHLY and CDR2 FYNNEI. The V end was cut by 6 bases, the J end by 10 bases, with 12 bases between. The DNA for the CDR3 is TGTGCCAGCAGACTCAGTACGATCCAGTACTTC. Translating gives CASRLSTIQYF.

The rearrangement links TRBV12-3 or TRBV12-4 to TRBJ2-2; 13 bases agree with TRBD2. Trimming took 6 bases from V and 2 from J; bases not matched to a gene: 12. The CDR3 runs 19 residues. The DNA of the CDR3 is TGTGCCAGCAGCTTACTAGCGGGAGGGCCCTCGGGAAACACCGGGGAGCTGTTTTTT. Amino acid sequence: CASSLLAGGPSGNTGELFF.

J is TRBJ1-6 and V is TRBV6-1; D gene unclear. The V end was cut by 7 bases, the J end by 7 bases, with 23 bases between. Germline CDR1 and CDR2: MNHNS and SASEGT. This CDR3 has 17 amino acids. CDR3 region: CASTYRRWLGGNSPLHF. As DNA, the CDR3 is TGTGCCAGCACCTACCGCCGCTGGTTGGGAGGGAATTCACCCCTCCACTTT.

This clonotype was recorded a few times. CDR3 nucleotide sequence: TGCGCCAGCAGCCAAGATAATGGGCTAGCGGGATCCCCTACCTACAATGAGCAGTTCTTC. This encodes CASSQDNGLAGSPTYNEQFF. The chain couples TRBV4-1 to TRBJ2-1; TRBD2 matches 9 bases. The junction had 14 bases not matched to a gene; V was cut back by 0 bases and J by 2 bases. CDR1 is MGHRA and CDR2 is YSYEKL in the germline V gene. The CDR3 spans 20 residues.

This clonotype was detected ten times or more. The rearrangement links TRBV5-1 to TRBJ2-7; perhaps TRBD1 as D (5 bases). This CDR3 spans 15 amino acids. V lost 4 bases and J 4 bases, leaving 18 bases between the germline ends. Germline V lookup: CDR1 SGHRS, CDR2 YFSETQ. Here the CDR3 DNA reads TGCGCCAGCAGCATACAATCCGGACACTTATACGAGCAGTACTTC. Protein: CASSIQSGHLYEQYF.

This clonotype was seen more than once but under ten times. The chain couples TRBV5-1 to TRBJ1-3; D not certain. CDR3 size: 18 residues. Trimming took 3 bases from V and 2 from J, leaving 21 bases between them. Per germline, CDR1 SGHRS and CDR2 YFSETQ. The CDR3 bases are TGCGCCAGCAGCTACCATCCGGCAGCCCGGGGAGCTGGAAACACCATATATTTT. Encoded protein: CASSYHPAARGAGNTIYF.

The V and J genes are TRBV4-1 and TRBJ2-1; D ambiguous. CDR3 length: 17 residues. V was pared by 2 bases and J by 0 bases, with 14 bases between. Germline V lookup: CDR1 MGHRA, CDR2 YSYEKL. The CDR3 region has the DNA TGCGCCAGCAGCCAACTGGGGTTAGTTAGCTCCTACAATGAGCAGTTCTTC. Translation: CASSQLGLVSSYNEQFF.

This clonotype was seen more than once but under ten times. This chain links TRBV12-3 or TRBV12-4 with TRBJ2-6; D may be TRBD2 (6 bases). The CDR3 covers 17 residues. Trimming removed 6 bases at V and 0 bases at J, with 15 bases between. CDR3 DNA sequence: TGTGCCAGCAGAGCGCAGGGACTCTACTCTGGGGCCAACGTCCTGACTTTC. Its protein product is CASRAQGLYSGANVLTF.

In its sample, this clonotype was seen many times. This chain uses TRBV7-7 with TRBJ2-2; the D gene is possibly TRBD2 (5 bases). V lost 5 bases to trimming and J lost 6 bases, with 16 bases between them. Germline V gives CDR1 SSHAT, CDR2 FNYEAQ (reference sequence). The CDR3 loop spans 15 amino acids. CDR3 region: CASSPGNSRAGELFF. The CDR3 region has the DNA TGTGCCAGCAGCCCCGGAAACTCGAGGGCCGGGGAGCTGTTTTTT.

There are a few counts of this clonotype. CDR3: CASSFRTTRYTQYF. CDR3 bases: TGTGCCAGCAGTTTCAGGACTACCAGGTATACGCAGTATTTT. This chain links TRBV12-3 or TRBV12-4 with TRBJ2-3; the D gene is possibly TRBD2 (6 bases). The CDR3 consists of 14 residues. V lost 3 bases to trimming and J lost 7 bases, with 14 bases between them.

In its sample, this clonotype was seen many times. The CDR3 is CASSLLGAGNEQFF. Here the CDR3 DNA reads TGTGCCAGCAGCTTGTTGGGCGCGGGGAATGAGCAGTTCTTC. The chain employs TRBV5-5 and TRBJ2-1; the D gene is possibly TRBD2 (6 bases). CDR3 size: 14 residues. V was clipped by 1 base and J by 7 bases, with 12 bases between them. Germline assignment: CDR1 SGHKS and CDR2 YYEKEE (reference sequence).